This T cell receptor (beta chain) came from a study of cytomegalovirus exposure and HLA in healthy donors. Overall study context: From donors who were HLA-typed, an early data release held approximately 91 million unique TCRs.

This clone was recorded only once. CDR1 SGHDT and CDR2 YYEEEE come from the germline V gene. The CDR3 has 16 amino acids. With V trimmed by 1 base and J by 1 base, 7 bases remained unmatched. It was with 60 Vbeta and 13 Jbeta primers that the PCR ran. TCRdb's table, derived via immunoSEQ multiplex PCR, lists solely in-frame clones and lacks some. The sample shows about 92,000 clones, roughly 80% of them seen only once. The specimen was PBMCs. The clonotype comes from a girl aged 2-9 years in good health and CMV-seropositive. The chain is built from TRBV5-6 and TRBJ2-7; TRBD2 aligns across 8 bases. The CDR3 DNA reads as TGTGCCAGCAGCTTGTACCTAGCGGGCTTGTCCTACGAGCAGTACTTC. The encoded protein is CASSLYLAGLSYEQYF.